The present entry profiles one TCR beta chain with its context. Source study methods: Amplifying reference gene primers gave estimates of nucleated cell counts. TCRdb keeps only in-frame clones here, not all; method: immunoSEQ multiplex PCR. That table supplies the V and J calls and clone size; D and trimming were determined from the DNA. The sample lists roughly 200,000 clones, around 80% occurring once. In germline, CDR1 is LNHNV, CDR2 YYDKDF (reference sequence). CDR3 length: 12 amino acids. Trimming took 3 bases from V and 4 from J, leaving 6 bases between them. This sample stems from a study of blood T cell repertoires in COVID-19. Study-wide background: Acute and convalescent COVID-19 samples came from the United States, Italy and Spain. Sample material is recorded as cDNA or gDNA derived from T cells, B-cell-depleted T cells, or PBMCs.

The source is a woman aged 70-85 years with acute or convalescent COVID-19. The chain has TRBV15 and TRBJ1-2; perhaps TRBD1 as D (5 bases). The sample comprised peripheral blood. The CDR3: CATSSGAYGYTF. CDR3 sequence (DNA): TGTGCCACCAGCAGTGGGGCCTATGGCTACACCTTC.